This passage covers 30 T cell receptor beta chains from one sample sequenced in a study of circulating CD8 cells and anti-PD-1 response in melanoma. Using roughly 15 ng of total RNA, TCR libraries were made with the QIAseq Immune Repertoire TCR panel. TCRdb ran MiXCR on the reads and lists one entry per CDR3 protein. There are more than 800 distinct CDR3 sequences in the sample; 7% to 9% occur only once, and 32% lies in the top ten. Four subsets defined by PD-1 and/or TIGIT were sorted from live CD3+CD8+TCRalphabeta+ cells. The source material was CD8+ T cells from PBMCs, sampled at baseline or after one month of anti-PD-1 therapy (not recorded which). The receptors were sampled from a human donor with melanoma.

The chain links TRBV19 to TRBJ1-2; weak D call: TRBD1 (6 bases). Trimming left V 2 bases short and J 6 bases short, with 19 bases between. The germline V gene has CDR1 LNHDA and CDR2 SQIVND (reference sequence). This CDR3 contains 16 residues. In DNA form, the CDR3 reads TGTGCCAGTAGTATAACCCCCGTAGGGGGGGCCGATGGCTACACCTTC. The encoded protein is CASSITPVGGADGYTF.

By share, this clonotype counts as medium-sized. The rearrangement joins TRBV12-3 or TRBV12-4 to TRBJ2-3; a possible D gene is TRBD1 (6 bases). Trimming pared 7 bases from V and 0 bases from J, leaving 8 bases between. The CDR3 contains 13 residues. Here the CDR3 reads CASTGQSTDTQYF. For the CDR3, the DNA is TGTGCCAGCACCGGACAGAGCACAGATACGCAGTATTTT.

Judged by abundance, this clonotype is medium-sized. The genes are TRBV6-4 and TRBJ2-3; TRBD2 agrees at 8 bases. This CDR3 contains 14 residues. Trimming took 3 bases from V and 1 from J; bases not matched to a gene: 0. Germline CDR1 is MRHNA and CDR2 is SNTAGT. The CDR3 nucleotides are TGTGCCAGCAGTGAGCGGGGGGGCACAGATACGCAGTATTTT. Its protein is CASSERGGTDTQYF.

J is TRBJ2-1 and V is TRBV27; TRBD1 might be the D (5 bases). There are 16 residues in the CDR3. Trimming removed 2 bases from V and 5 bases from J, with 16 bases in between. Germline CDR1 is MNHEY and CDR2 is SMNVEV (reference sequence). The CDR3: CASSLSPGWVNNEQFF. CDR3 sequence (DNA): TGTGCCAGCAGTTTAAGCCCAGGGTGGGTTAACAATGAGCAGTTCTTC.

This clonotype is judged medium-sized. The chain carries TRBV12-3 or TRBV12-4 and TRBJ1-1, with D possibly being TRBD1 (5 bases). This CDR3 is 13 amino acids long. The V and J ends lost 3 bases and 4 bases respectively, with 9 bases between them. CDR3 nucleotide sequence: TGTGCCAGCAGTTTTCCAGGGTCCACTGAAGCTTTCTTT. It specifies CASSFPGSTEAFF.

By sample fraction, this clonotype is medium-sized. The CDR3 region has the DNA TGTGCCAGCAGCCCAGGAAGGGGGGGGCCTTCGGATAATGAGCAGTTCTTC. It yields the protein CASSPGRGGPSDNEQFF. The chain couples TRBV5-4 to TRBJ2-1; possibly TRBD2 for D (7 bases). The CDR3 has 17 residues. Trimming pared 4 bases from V and 7 bases from J, leaving 24 bases between. Looked up from germline, CDR1 is SGHNT and CDR2 is YYREEE (reference sequence).

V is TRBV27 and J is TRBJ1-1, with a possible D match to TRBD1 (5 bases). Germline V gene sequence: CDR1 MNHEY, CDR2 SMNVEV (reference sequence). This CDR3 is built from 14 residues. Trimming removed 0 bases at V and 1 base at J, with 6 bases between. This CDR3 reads CASSLSGENTEAFF. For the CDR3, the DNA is TGTGCCAGCAGTTTATCGGGGGAGAACACTGAAGCTTTCTTT.

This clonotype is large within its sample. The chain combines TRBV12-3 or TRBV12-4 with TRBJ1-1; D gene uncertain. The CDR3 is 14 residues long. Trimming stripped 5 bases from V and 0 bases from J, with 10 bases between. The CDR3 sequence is CASSPTTMNTEAFF. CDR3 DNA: TGTGCCAGCAGTCCGACAACTATGAACACTGAAGCTTTCTTT.

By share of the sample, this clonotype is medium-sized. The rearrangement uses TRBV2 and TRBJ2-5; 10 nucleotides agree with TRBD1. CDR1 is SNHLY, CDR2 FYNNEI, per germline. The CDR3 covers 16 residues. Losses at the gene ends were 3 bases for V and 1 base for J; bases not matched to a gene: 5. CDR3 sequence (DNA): TGTGCCAGCAGTGAGGGGACAGGGGACGTCCAAGAGACCCAGTACTTC. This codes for CASSEGTGDVQETQYF.

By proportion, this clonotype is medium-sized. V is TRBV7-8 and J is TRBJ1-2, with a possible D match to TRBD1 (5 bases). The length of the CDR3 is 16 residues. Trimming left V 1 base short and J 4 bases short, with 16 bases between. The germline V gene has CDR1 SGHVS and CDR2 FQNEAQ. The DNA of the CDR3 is TGTGCCAGCAGCTTAGGGTCGATAGAAGGGGCCTATGGCTACACCTTC. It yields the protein CASSLGSIEGAYGYTF. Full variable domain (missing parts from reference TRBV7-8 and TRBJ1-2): GAGVSQSPRYKVAKRGQDVALRCDPISGHVSLFWYQQALGQGPEFLTYFQNEAQLDKSGLPSDRFFAERPEGSVSTLKIQRTQQEDSAVYLCASSLGSIEGAYGYTFGSGTRLTVV.

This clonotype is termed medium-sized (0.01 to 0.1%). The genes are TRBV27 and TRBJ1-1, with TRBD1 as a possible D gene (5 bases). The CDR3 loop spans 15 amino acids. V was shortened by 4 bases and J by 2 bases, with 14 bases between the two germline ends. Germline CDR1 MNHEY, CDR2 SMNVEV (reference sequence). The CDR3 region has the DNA TGTGCCAGCAGTTCGGGGGTCATAGAAAACACTGAAGCTTTCTTT. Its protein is CASSSGVIENTEAFF.

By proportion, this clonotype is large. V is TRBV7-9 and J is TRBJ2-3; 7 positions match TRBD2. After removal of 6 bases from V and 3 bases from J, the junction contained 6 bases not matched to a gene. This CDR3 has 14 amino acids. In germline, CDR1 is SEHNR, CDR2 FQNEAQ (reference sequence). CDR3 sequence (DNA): TGTGCCAGCAGGGCGAGACTAGCAACAGATACGCAGTATTTT. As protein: CASRARLATDTQYF.

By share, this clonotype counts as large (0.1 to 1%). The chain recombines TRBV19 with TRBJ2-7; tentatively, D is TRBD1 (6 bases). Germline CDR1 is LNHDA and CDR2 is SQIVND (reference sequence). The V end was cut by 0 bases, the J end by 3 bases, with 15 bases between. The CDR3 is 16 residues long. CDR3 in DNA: TGTGCCAGTAGTATAGATCCCGGGACACCGTTCTACGAGCAGTACTTC. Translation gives CASSIDPGTPFYEQYF.

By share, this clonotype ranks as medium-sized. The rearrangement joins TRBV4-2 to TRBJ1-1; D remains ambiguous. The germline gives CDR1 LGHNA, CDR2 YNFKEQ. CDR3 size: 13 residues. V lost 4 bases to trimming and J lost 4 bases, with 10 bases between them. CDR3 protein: CASSPQGSTEAFF. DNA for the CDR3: TGTGCCAGCAGCCCCCAAGGGAGCACTGAAGCTTTCTTT.

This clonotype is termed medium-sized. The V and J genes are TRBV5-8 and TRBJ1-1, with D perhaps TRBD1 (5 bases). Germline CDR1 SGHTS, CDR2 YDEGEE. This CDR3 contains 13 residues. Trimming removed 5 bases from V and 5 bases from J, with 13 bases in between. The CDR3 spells CASRWGEATEAFF. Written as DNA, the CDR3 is TGTGCCAGCAGGTGGGGGGAGGCAACTGAAGCTTTCTTT.

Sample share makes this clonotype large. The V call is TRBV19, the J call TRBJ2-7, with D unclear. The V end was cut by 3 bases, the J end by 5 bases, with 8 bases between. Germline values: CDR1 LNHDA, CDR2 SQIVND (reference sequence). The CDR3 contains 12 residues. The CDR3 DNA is TGTGCCAGTAGTATCGGGCCGAACGAGCAGTACTTC. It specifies CASSIGPNEQYF.

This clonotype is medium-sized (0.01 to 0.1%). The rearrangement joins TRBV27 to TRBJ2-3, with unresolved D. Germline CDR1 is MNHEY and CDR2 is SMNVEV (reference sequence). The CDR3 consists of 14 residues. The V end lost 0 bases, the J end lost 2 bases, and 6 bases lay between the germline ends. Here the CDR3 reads CASSLSGATDTQYF. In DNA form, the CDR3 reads TGTGCCAGCAGTTTATCGGGTGCCACAGATACGCAGTATTTT.

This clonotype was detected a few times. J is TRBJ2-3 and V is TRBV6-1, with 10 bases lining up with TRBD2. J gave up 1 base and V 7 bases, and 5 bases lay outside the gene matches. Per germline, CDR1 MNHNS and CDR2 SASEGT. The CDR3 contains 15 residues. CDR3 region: CASTDLAGGTDTQYF. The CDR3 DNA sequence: TGTGCCAGCACCGACCTAGCGGGGGGCACAGATACGCAGTATTTT.

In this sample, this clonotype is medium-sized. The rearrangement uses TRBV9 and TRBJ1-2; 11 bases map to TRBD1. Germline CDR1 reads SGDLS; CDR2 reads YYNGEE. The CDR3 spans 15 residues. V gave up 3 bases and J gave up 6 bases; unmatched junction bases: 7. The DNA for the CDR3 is TGTGCCAGCAGCGGAGAATGGACAGGGGGCGATGGCTACACCTTC. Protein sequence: CASSGEWTGGDGYTF.

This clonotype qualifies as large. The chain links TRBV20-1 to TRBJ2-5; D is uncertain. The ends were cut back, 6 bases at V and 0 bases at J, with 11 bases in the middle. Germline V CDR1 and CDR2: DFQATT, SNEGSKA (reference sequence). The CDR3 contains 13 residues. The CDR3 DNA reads TGCAGTGCCCAAAGCGAGAACCAAGAGACCCAGTACTTC. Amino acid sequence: CSAQSENQETQYF.

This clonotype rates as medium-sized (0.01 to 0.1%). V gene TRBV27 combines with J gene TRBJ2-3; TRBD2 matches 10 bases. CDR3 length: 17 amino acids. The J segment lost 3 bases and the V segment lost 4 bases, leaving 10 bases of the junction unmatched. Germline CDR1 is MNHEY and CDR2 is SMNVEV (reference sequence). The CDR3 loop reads CASSSLGPAGGTDTQYF. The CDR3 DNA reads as TGTGCCAGCAGTTCCCTGGGGCCAGCGGGGGGGACAGATACGCAGTATTTT.

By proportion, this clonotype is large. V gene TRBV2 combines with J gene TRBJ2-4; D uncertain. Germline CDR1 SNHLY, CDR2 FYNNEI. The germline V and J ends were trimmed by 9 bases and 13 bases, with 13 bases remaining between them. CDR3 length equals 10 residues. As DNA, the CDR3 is TGTGCCAGGGCTGCTGCCATCCAGTACTTC. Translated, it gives CARAAAIQYF. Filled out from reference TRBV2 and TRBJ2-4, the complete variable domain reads EPEVTQTPSHQVTQMGQEVILRCVPISNHLYFYWYRQILGQKVEFLVSFYNNEISEKSEIFDDQFSVERPDGSNFTLKIRSTKLEDSAMYFCARAAAIQYFGAGTRLSVL.

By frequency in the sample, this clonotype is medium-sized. The CDR3 sequence is CASSFMGGAEGYTF. The CDR3 coding sequence is TGTGCCAGCAGTTTCATGGGGGGGGCTGAAGGCTACACCTTC. The V gene is TRBV6-5, the J gene TRBJ1-2; a weak D match, TRBD1 (6 bases). Germline lookup yields CDR1 MNHEY and CDR2 SVGAGI. Trimming took 4 bases from V and 8 from J, leaving 17 bases between them. This CDR3 has 14 amino acids.

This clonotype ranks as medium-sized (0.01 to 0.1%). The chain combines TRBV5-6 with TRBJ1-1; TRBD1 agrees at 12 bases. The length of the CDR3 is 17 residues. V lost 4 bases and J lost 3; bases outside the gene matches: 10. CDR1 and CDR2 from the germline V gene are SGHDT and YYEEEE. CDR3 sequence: CASSMGTGGWRYTEAFF. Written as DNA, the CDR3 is TGTGCCAGCAGCATGGGGACAGGGGGCTGGAGGTACACTGAAGCTTTCTTT.

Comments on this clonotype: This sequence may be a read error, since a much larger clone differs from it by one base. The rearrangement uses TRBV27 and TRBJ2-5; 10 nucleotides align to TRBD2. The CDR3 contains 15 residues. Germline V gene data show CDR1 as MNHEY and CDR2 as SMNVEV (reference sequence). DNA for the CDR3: TGTGCCAGCAGTTCAGCGGGGGGGTACCAAGGGACCCAGTACTTC. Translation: CASSSAGGYQGTQYF.

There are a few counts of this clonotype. The CDR3 nucleotides read TGTGCCAGCAGGTTGGGGACAGGGAATGAGCAGTTCTTC. Its protein product is CASRLGTGNEQFF. The chain carries TRBV12-3 or TRBV12-4 and TRBJ2-1; 9 nucleotides agree with TRBD1. With 6 bases clipped from V and 7 bases from J, the junction kept 4 bases outside the gene matches. The CDR3 runs 13 residues.

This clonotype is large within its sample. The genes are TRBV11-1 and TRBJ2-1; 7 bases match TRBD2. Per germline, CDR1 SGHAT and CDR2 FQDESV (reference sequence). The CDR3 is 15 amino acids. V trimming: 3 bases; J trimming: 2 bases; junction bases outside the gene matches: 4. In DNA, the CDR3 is TGTGCCAGCAGCTTCCATGCGGGAGCCTACAATGAGCAGTTCTTC. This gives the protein CASSFHAGAYNEQFF.

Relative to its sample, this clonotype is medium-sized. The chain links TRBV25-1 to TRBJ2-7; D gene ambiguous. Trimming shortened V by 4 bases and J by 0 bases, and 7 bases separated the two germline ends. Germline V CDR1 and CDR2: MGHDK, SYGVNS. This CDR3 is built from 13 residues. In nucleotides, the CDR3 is TGTGCCAGCAGTGGGAAAGCCTCCTACGAGCAGTACTTC. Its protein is CASSGKASYEQYF.

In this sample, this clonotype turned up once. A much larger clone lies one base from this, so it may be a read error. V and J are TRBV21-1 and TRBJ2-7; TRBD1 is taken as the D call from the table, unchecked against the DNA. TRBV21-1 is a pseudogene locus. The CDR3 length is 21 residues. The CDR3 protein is CASGLRLNGPLDRTECYEQYF. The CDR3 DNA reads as TGTGCCAGCGGCTTAAGACTCAATGGCCCGCTGGACCGGACAGAGTGCTACGAGCAGTACTTC.

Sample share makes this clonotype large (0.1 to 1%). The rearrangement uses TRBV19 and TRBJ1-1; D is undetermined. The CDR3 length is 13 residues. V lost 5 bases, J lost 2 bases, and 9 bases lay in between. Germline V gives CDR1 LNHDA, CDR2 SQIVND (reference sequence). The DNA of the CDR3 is TGTGCCAGTAGTTTCGGACCCAACACTGAAGCTTTCTTT. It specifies CASSFGPNTEAFF. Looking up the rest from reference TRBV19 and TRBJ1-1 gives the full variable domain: DGGITQSPKYLFRKEGQNVTLSCEQNLNHDAMYWYRQDPGQGLRLIYYSQIVNDFQKGDIAEGYSVSREKKESFPLTVTSAQKNPTAFYLCASSFGPNTEAFFGQGTRLTVV.